The sample holds one count of the clone carrying this TCR beta chain. This record belongs to a study of blood T cell repertoires in COVID-19. About the study: The study drew acute and convalescent COVID-19 samples from the United States, Italy and Spain. T cells, B-cell-depleted T cells, or PBMCs supplied cDNA or gDNA.

Germline assignment: CDR1 MNHEY and CDR2 SMNVEV (reference sequence). V lost 4 bases and J lost 1, with 13 bases in between. The CDR3 runs 15 residues. Under the authors' procedure: Using reference gene primer amplification, nucleated cell counts were estimated. Sequencing used immunoSEQ multiplex PCR; TCRdb keeps in-frame clones, though not all of them. V and J calls and clone size are those listed in that table; D and trimming were worked out from the DNA. The data contain roughly 6,300 clones, approximately 92% of them seen just once; the ten biggest clones take up 3.5% to 5%. J is TRBJ1-1 and V is TRBV27; no reliable D call. The sequenced sample consisted of peripheral blood. The source of this sequence is an elderly man with active COVID-19. The CDR3 DNA is TGTGCCAGCAGTTCCCTAGGTATCGGGAACACTGAAGCTTTCTTT. It is translated as CASSSLGIGNTEAFF.